The next 10 T cell receptor gamma chains were all read from a single sample in a study of gamma-delta T cells after stem cell transplantation (dated by TCRdb to 2016 to 2017). Preparation of the library involved RT-PCR. The sequencer was an Illumina MiSeq. The public reads were reprocessed by TCRdb using CATT, and rows of matching DNA were later combined. The sample contains some 1,800 gamma-chain clones, 15% to 20% of them found a single time. About 7.1% of the sample goes to the ten largest clones. Material for sequencing was gamma-delta T cells. These receptors all come from a human donor. It is not recorded whose cells these are; they may come from a transplant donor.

For this clone: It may be a read error: a sequence one base away is much more abundant. The genes are TRGV8 and TRGJ1 or TRGJ2. Germline V gene data show CDR1 as VENAVY and CDR2 as YDSYNSRV. This CDR3 has 15 residues. With V trimmed by 6 bases and J by 1 base, 12 bases remained unmatched. The CDR3 loop reads CATWTKFNNYYKKLF. CDR3 sequence (DNA): TGTGCCACCTGGACAAAATTCAACAATTATTATAAGAAACTCTTT.

Turning to this clone: A much larger clone sits a single nucleotide away, making a read error possible. The chain has TRGV3 and TRGJP2. Per germline, CDR1 VTNTFY and CDR2 YDVSTARD (reference sequence). This CDR3 comprises 15 residues. The trim removed 0 bases at V and 5 bases at J, leaving 6 bases unmatched. The DNA for the CDR3 is TGTGCCACCTGGGACAGGCCGAGGAGTGATTGGATCAAGACGTTT. Amino acid sequence: CATWDRPRSDWIKTF.

This clone appeared a few times. The chain recombines TRGV4 with TRGJ1 or TRGJ2. Germline assignment: CDR1 EGSTGY and CDR2 YDSYTSSV. Trimming removed 6 bases from V and 9 bases from J; junction bases left unmatched: 5. CDR3 size: 10 residues. The CDR3: CATWSCKKLF. The CDR3 region has the DNA TGTGCCACCTGGTCTTGTAAGAAACTCTTT.

This clone showed up just a few times. The V call is TRGV3, the J call TRGJ1 or TRGJ2. This CDR3 is built from 12 residues. After removal of 5 bases from V and 6 bases from J, the junction contained 7 bases not matched to a gene. The germline V gene encodes CDR1 VTNTFY and CDR2 YDVSTARD (reference sequence). Here the CDR3 reads CATWASSYKKLF. CDR3 coding DNA: TGTGCCACCTGGGCCAGTAGTTATAAGAAACTCTTT.

As concerns this clone: A read error may explain this, as a much larger clone is one base away. The J gene is TRGJ1 or TRGJ2, the V gene TRGV9. The V segment lost 5 bases and the J segment 5 bases; nucleotides outside the gene matches: 9. Germline-derived CDR1 and CDR2 are GITISATS and ISYDGTV (reference sequence). The length of the CDR3 is 13 residues. This chain's CDR3 is CALWVLINYKKLF. The DNA of the CDR3 is TGTGCCTTGTGGGTCCTCATTAATTATAAGAAACTCTTT.

Note on this clone: At one boundary the junction diverges from the germline segment, which might be a read error. Other DNA variants within this sample encode the same CDR3. The genes are TRGV4 and TRGJ1 or TRGJ2. Germline CDR1 and CDR2: EGSTGY and YDSYTSSV. This CDR3 is built from 11 residues. CDR3 bases: TGTGCCACATGGGATCGGTATAAGAAACTCTTT. This translates into CATWDRYKKLF.

This clone was detected only a few times. This rearrangement joins TRGV8 to TRGJP2. Germline V CDR1 and CDR2: VENAVY, YDSYNSRV. J was trimmed by 0 bases and V by 5 bases; bases with no gene match: 6. The CDR3 is made up of 15 amino acids. The CDR3 region is CATWVGNSSDWIKTF. The CDR3 DNA is TGTGCCACCTGGGTTGGGAATAGTAGTGATTGGATCAAGACGTTT.

This clone turned up a few times. This sequence joins TRGV4 and TRGJ1 or TRGJ2. Germline values: CDR1 EGSTGY, CDR2 YDSYTSSV. J was trimmed by 6 bases and V by 0 bases; bases with no gene match: 2. The CDR3 is made up of 12 amino acids. The CDR3 DNA reads TGTGCCACCTGGGATGGGCGTTATAAGAAACTCTTT. It specifies CATWDGRYKKLF.

This clone was counted between two and nine times. This chain uses TRGV4 with TRGJ1 or TRGJ2. With V trimmed by 2 bases and J by 7 bases, 2 bases remained unmatched. The CDR3 extends over 11 amino acids. Germline lookup yields CDR1 EGSTGY and CDR2 YDSYTSSV. The CDR3 region is CATWDVYKKLF. The CDR3, as DNA: TGTGCCACCTGGGATGTGTATAAGAAACTCTTT.

Judged by abundance, this clone is medium-sized (0.01 to 0.1%). The chain combines TRGV3 with TRGJ1 or TRGJ2. CDR3 length equals 11 residues. V trimming: 6 bases; J trimming: 4 bases; junction bases outside the gene matches: 3. The germline CDR1 and CDR2 sequences are VTNTFY and YDVSTARD (reference sequence). CDR3 bases: TGTGCCACCTGGTCCTATTATAAGAAACTCTTT. Its protein product is CATWSYYKKLF.